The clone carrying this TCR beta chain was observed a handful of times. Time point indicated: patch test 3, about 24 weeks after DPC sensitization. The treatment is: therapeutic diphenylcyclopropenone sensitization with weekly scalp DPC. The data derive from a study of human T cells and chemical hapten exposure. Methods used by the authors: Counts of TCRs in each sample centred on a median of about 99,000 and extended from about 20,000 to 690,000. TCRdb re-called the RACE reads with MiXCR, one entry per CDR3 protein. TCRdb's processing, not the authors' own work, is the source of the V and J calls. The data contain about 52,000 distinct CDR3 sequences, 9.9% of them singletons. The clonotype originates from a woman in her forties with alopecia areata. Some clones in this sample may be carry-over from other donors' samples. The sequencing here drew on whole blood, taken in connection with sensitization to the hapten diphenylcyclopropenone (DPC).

CDR3 sequence: CASSPSLAGGMGGTQYF. In DNA, the CDR3 is TGTGCCAGCAGCCCCAGTCTAGCGGGGGGGATGGGTGGTACGCAGTATTTT. The rearrangement joins TRBV7-2 to TRBJ2-3, with TRBD2 matching 12 bases. This CDR3 region has 17 residues. V was clipped by 5 bases and J by 8 bases; unmatched bases: 14. CDR1 is SGHTA, CDR2 FQGNSA, per germline.